This T cell receptor (beta chain) was captured by sequencing in a study of blood T cells in healthy people across ages. Study-level information: When template switching was applied, about one barcoded beta molecule was captured per two T cells.

A second PCR of 7 to 11 cycles used a sample-barcoded 5' primer and a J-beta primer mix. MiXCR, applied by TCRdb to the 5' RACE reads, yields one record per CDR3 protein. Of about 970,000 distinct CDR3 sequences detected, 51% appear once; the ten largest clones hold roughly a fifth. Each donor's blood draw was around 9.1 milliliters of peripheral blood. Germline V gene data show CDR1 as SNHLY and CDR2 as FYNNEI. This CDR3 has 19 residues. With 0 bases clipped from V and 0 bases from J, the junction kept 9 bases outside the gene matches. This clonotype was seen a few times. The sequence came from a woman between 55 and 75 years old in good health. Sequences were obtained from blood. This chain uses TRBV2 with TRBJ2-3, with 10 bases identical to TRBD2. The CDR3 DNA follows: TGTGCCAGCAGTGAAGCGGTATTTGGACTAGCGGAGAGCACAGATACGCAGTATTTT. It yields the protein CASSEAVFGLAESTDTQYF.